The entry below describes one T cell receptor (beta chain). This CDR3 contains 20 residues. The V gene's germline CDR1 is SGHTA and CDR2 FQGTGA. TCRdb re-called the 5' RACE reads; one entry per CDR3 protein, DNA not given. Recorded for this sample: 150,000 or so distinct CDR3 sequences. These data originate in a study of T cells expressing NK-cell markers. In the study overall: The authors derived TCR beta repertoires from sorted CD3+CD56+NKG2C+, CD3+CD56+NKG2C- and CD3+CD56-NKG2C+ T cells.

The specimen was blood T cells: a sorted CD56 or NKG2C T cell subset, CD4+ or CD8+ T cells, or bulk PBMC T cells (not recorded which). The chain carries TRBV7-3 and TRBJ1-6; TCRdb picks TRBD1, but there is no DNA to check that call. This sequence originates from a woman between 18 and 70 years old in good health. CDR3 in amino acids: CASSFVGPRTGPSWNSPLHF.